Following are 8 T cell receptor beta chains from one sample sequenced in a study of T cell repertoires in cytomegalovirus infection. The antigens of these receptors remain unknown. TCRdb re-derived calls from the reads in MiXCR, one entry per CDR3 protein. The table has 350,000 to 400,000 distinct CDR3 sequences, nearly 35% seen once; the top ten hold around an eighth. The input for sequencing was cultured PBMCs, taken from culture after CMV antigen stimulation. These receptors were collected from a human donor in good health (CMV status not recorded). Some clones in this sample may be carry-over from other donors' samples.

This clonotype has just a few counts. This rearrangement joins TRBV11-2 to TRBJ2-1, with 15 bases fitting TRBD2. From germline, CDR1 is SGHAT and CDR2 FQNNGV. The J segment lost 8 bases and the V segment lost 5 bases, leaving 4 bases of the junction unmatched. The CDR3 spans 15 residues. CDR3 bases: TGTGCCAGCAGCCGGACTAGCGGGAGGGTCGATGAGCAGTTCTTC. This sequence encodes CASSRTSGRVDEQFF.

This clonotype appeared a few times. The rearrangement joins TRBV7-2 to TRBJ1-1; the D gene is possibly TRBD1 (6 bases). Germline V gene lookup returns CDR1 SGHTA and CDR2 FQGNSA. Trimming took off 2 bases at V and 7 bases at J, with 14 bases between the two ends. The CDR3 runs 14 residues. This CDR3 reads CASSLRVTGVEAFF. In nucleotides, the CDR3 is TGTGCCAGCAGCTTAAGGGTGACAGGCGTTGAAGCTTTCTTT.

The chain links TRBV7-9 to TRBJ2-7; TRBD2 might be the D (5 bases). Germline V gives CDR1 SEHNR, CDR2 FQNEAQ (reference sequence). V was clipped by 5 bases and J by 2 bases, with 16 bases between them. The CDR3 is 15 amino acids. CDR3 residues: CASSPVPGKTYEQYF. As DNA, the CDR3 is TGTGCCAGCAGCCCCGTGCCGGGGAAGACCTACGAGCAGTACTTC.

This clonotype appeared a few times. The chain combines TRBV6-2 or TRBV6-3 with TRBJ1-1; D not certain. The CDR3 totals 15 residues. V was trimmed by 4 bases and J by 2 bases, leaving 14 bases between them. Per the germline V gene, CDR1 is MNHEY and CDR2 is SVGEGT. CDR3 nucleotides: TGTGCCAGCAGTTCCGGACCTTCCCCCAACACTGAAGCTTTCTTT. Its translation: CASSSGPSPNTEAFF.

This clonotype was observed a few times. CDR3 residues: CASSQTSESSYNEQFF. CDR3 DNA: TGTGCCAGCAGCCAGACTAGCGAGAGCTCCTACAATGAGCAGTTCTTC. The J gene is TRBJ2-1, the V gene TRBV4-2; TRBD2 matches 8 bases. Germline CDR1 is LGHNA and CDR2 is YNFKEQ. The CDR3 totals 16 residues. The junction had 4 bases not matched to a gene; V was cut back by 3 bases and J by 0 bases.

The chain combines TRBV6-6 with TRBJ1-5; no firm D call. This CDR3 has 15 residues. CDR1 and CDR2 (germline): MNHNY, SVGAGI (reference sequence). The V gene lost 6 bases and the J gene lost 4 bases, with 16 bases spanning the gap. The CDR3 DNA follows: TGTGCCAGCAGCGCATATGGCTTGAAGAATCAGCCCCAGCATTTT. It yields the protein CASSAYGLKNQPQHF.

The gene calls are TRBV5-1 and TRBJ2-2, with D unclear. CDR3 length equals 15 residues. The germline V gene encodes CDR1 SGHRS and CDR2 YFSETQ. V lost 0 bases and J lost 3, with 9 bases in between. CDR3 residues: CASSLEQEYTGELFF. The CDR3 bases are TGCGCCAGCAGCTTGGAGCAGGAGTACACCGGGGAGCTGTTTTTT. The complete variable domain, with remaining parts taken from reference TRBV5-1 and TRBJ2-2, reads KAGVTQTPRYLIKTRGQQVTLSCSPISGHRSVSWYQQTPGQGLQFLFEYFSETQRNKGNFPGRFSGRQFSNSRSEMNVSTLELGDSALYLCASSLEQEYTGELFFGEGSRLTVL.

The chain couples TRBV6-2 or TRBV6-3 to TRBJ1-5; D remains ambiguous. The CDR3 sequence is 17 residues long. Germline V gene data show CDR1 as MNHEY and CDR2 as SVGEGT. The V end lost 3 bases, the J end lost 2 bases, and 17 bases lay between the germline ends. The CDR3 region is CASSYLSARSGNQPQHF. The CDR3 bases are TGTGCCAGCAGTTATTTGTCAGCCAGGTCAGGCAATCAGCCCCAGCATTTT.